Following are 10 T cell receptor beta chains from one sample sequenced in a study of cytomegalovirus exposure and HLA in healthy donors. The PCR employed 60 Vbeta primers together with 13 Jbeta primers. Produced via immunoSEQ multiplex PCR; TCRdb's table is partial and in-frame only. The table has 100,000 to 140,000 clones, around four fifths seen once. Sequenced input: PBMCs. These receptor sequences come from a man aged 30 to 45 in good health and CMV-seronegative.

This clone has ten or more counts. The genes are TRBV13 and TRBJ1-2, with 9 bases matching TRBD1. The CDR3 spans 16 residues. CDR1 is PRHDT and CDR2 is FYEKMQ in the germline V gene (reference sequence). V lost 5 bases, J lost 2 bases, and 9 bases stayed unmatched. DNA for the CDR3: TGTGCCAGCAGCCGGGGACAGGGATATGGGAACTATGGCTACACCTTC. Amino acids: CASSRGQGYGNYGYTF. The complete variable domain, with remaining parts taken from reference TRBV13 and TRBJ1-2, reads AAGVIQSPRHLIKEKRETATLKCYPIPRHDTVYWYQQGPGQDPQFLISFYEKMQSDKGSIPDRFSAQQFSDYHSELNMSSLELGDSALYFCASSRGQGYGNYGYTFGSGTRLTVV.

V is TRBV14 and J is TRBJ1-1; 7 nucleotides agree with TRBD1. Per the germline V gene, CDR1 is SGHDN and CDR2 is FVKESK. Germline trimming cut 2 bases from V and 12 bases from J; bases unmatched to any gene: 6. The length of the CDR3 is 12 residues. The chain's CDR3 is CASSQTGVGSFF. CDR3 sequence (DNA): TGTGCCAGCAGCCAAACAGGGGTCGGGTCTTTCTTT.

V usage is TRBV5-5 and J usage is TRBJ2-7; TRBD2 aligns across 7 bases. V dropped 0 bases and J dropped 0; count of bases not matched to a gene: 6. The V gene's germline CDR1 is SGHKS and CDR2 YYEKEE (reference sequence). This CDR3 is built from 16 residues. CDR3 DNA: TGTGCCAGCAGCTTGGGGTCCAGCGGGGCCTCCTACGAGCAGTACTTC. It yields the protein CASSLGSSGASYEQYF.

This clone showed up just a few times. This chain uses TRBV7-7 with TRBJ2-2, with TRBD1 as a possible D gene (6 bases). CDR1 and CDR2 (germline): SSHAT, FNYEAQ (reference sequence). Trimming took off 4 bases at V and 2 bases at J, with 17 bases between the two ends. The CDR3 covers 17 residues. CDR3 sequence reads: CASSSAARTANTGELFF. The CDR3 DNA reads as TGTGCCAGCAGCTCGGCGGCTCGGACAGCAAACACCGGGGAGCTGTTTTTT.

There are a few counts of this clone. This sequence joins TRBV19 and TRBJ1-2; 9 bases align to TRBD1. CDR3 length equals 16 residues. With V trimmed by 7 bases and J by 4 bases, 13 bases remained unmatched. CDR1 LNHDA and CDR2 SQIVND come from the germline V gene (reference sequence). As DNA, the CDR3 is TGTGCCAGTACGTGCCGGGACAGGGTTGTCTGCTATGGCTACACCTTC. The encoded protein is CASTCRDRVVCYGYTF.

The chain couples TRBV5-1 to TRBJ1-2; 7 bases line up with TRBD1. Germline V gives CDR1 SGHRS, CDR2 YFSETQ. V shed 4 bases and J 1 base; nucleotides not matched to a gene: 7. The CDR3 consists of 15 residues. CDR3 coding DNA: TGCGCCAGCAGCACCTCTGGGGACAGTAACTATGGCTACACCTTC. Protein: CASSTSGDSNYGYTF.

V usage is TRBV19 and J usage is TRBJ1-2; 7 positions agree with TRBD1. The CDR3 runs 13 residues. Germline V CDR1 and CDR2: LNHDA, SQIVND (reference sequence). V was clipped by 8 bases and J by 8 bases; unmatched bases: 11. The CDR3 here is CASRNTGETGYTF. CDR3 in DNA: TGTGCCAGTCGTAACACAGGGGAAACCGGCTACACCTTC.

The chain links TRBV27 to TRBJ1-2, with 7 bases lining up with TRBD1. The CDR3 has 15 residues. Germline V gene data show CDR1 as MNHEY and CDR2 as SMNVEV (reference sequence). The trim removed 3 bases at V and 9 bases at J, leaving 13 bases unmatched. The CDR3 sequence: CASSLVTGAGFSYTF. CDR3 nucleotide sequence: TGTGCCAGCAGTTTGGTAACAGGGGCAGGTTTTAGCTACACCTTC.

V usage is TRBV6-4 and J usage is TRBJ1-2; D unresolved. Trimming took off 7 bases at V and 11 bases at J, with 26 bases between the two ends. The CDR3 totals 15 residues. Looked up from germline, CDR1 is MRHNA and CDR2 is SNTAGT. The CDR3 region is CASTPLVGELWRYTF. DNA for the CDR3: TGTGCCAGCACCCCCCTGGTTGGAGAACTATGGAGGTACACCTTC.

The J gene is TRBJ2-3, the V gene TRBV5-1; 8 bases match TRBD2. The CDR3 consists of 19 residues. Trimming removed 7 bases from V and 0 bases from J; junction bases left unmatched: 19. In germline, CDR1 is SGHRS, CDR2 YFSETQ. CDR3 amino acids: CASRLSSGRGGTSTDTQYF. The CDR3 DNA reads TGCGCCAGCCGCCTAAGCAGCGGGAGAGGAGGAACTAGCACAGATACGCAGTATTTT.